The source of this T cell receptor beta chain is a study of blood T cell repertoires in COVID-19. As for the study in general: T cells, B-cell-depleted T cells, or PBMCs supplied cDNA or gDNA.

Assignment of participants to cohorts was predicated upon participant-reported clinical history. The ends lost 1 base at V and 1 base at J; junction bases unmatched: 7. Germline CDR1 is SEHNR and CDR2 is FQNEAQ (reference sequence). The CDR3 sequence is 17 residues long. Authors' data handling: Amplification from reference gene primers served as the basis for estimated nucleated cell counts. Using immunoSEQ multiplex PCR, the repertoire was profiled, and TCRdb retains in-frame clones only, with some absent. The D gene and trimming were derived from the DNA, and the V and J assignments and clone size from that table. This table holds over 350,000 clones, approximately 90% found once.

The clonotype was recovered from a woman in her thirties or forties who had been exposed to COVID-19. This chain connects TRBV7-9 to TRBJ2-1; 7 nucleotides agree with TRBD1. Source material: PBMCs or T cells enriched from blood (not recorded which). CDR3: CASSLGQGVGSYNEQFF. The CDR3 DNA reads as TGTGCCAGCAGCTTAGGGCAGGGGGTAGGGTCCTACAATGAGCAGTTCTTC.